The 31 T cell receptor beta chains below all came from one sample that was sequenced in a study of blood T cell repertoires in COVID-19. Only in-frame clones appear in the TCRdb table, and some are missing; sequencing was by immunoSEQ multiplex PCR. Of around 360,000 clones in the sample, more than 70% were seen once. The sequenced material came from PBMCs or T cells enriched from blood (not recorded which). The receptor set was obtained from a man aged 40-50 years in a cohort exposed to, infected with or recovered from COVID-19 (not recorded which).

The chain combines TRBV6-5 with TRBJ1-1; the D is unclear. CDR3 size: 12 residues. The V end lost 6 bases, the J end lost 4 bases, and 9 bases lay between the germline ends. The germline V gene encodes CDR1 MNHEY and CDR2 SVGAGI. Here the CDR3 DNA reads TGTGCCAGCAGGGGAGGCCGCACTGAAGCTTTCTTT. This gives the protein CASRGGRTEAFF.

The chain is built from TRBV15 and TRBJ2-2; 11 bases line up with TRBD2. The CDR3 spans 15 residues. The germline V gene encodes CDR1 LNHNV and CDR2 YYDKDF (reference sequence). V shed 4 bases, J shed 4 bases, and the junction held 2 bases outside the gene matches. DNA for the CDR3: TGTGCCACCAGCACCCTAGCGGGAGGCACCGGGGAGCTGTTTTTT. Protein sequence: CATSTLAGGTGELFF.

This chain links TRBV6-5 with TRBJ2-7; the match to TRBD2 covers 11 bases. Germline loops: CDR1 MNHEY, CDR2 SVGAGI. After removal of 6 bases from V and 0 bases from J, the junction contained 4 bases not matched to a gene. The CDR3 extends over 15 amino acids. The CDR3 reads CASRPSGGSSYEQYF. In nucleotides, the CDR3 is TGTGCCAGCAGACCTAGCGGGGGGAGCTCCTACGAGCAGTACTTC.

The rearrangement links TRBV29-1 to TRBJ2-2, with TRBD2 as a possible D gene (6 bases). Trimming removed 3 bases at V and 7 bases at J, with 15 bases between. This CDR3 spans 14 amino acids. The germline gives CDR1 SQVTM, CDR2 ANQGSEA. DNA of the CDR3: TGCAGCGTTGATTTGGGACTCCCCCGCGGGGAGCTGTTTTTT. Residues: CSVDLGLPRGELFF.

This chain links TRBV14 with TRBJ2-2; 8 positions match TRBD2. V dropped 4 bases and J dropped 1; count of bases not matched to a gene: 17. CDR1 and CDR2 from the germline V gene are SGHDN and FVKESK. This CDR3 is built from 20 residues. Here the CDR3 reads CASSRNMGSGSIGNTGELFF. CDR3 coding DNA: TGTGCCAGCAGCCGAAATATGGGCAGCGGGAGTATTGGGAACACCGGGGAGCTGTTTTTT.

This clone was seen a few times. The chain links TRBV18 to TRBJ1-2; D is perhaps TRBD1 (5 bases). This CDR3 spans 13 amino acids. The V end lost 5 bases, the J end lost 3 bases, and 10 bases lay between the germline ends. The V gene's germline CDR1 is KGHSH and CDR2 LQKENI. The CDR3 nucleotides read TGTGCCAGCTCATCAGGGCAAGACTATGGCTACACCTTC. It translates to CASSSGQDYGYTF. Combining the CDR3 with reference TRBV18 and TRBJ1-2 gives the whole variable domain NAGVMQNPRHLVRRRGQEARLRCSPMKGHSHVYWYRQLPEEGLKFMVYLQKENIIDESGMPKERFSAEFPKEGPSILRIQQVVRGDSAAYFCASSSGQDYGYTFGSGTRLTVV.

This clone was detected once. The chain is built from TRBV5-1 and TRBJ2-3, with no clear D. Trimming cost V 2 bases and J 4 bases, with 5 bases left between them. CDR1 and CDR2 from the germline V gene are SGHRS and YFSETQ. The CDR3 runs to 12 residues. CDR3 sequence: CASSFGSDTQYF. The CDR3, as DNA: TGCGCCAGCAGCTTCGGTTCAGATACGCAGTATTTT.

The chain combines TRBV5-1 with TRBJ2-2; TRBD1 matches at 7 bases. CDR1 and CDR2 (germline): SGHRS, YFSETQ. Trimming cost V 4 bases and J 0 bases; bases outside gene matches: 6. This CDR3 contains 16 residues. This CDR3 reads CASSPSDRANTGELFF. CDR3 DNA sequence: TGCGCCAGCAGCCCGTCAGACAGGGCGAACACCGGGGAGCTGTTTTTT.

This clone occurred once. The CDR3 sequence: CASSTGTVRDTQYF. CDR3 sequence (DNA): TGTGCCAGTAGTACTGGGACAGTTCGGGATACGCAGTATTTT. The chain links TRBV19 to TRBJ2-3; 7 nucleotides line up with TRBD1. Trimming at V came to 4 bases and at J to 6 bases, leaving 7 bases not matched to a gene. The CDR3 loop spans 14 amino acids. The germline gives CDR1 LNHDA, CDR2 SQIVND (reference sequence).

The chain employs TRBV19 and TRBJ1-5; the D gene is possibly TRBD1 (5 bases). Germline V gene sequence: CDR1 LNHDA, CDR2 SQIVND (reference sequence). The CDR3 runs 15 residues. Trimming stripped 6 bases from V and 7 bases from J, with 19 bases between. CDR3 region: CASRPDSRVGQPQHF. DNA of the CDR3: TGTGCCAGTAGGCCGGATTCCAGGGTAGGGCAGCCCCAGCATTTT.

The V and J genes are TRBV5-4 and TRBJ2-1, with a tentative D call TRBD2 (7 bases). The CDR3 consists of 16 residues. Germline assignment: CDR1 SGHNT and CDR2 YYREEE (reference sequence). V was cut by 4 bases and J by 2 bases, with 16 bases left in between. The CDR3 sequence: CASSLGGPTTYNEQFF. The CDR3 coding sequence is TGTGCCAGCAGCCTCGGGGGGCCCACCACCTACAATGAGCAGTTCTTC.

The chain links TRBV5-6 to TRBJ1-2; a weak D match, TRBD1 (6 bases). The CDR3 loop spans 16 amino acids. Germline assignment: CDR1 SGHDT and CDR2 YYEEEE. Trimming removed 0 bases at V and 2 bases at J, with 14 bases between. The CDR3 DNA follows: TGTGCCAGCAGCTTGGCCAACAGGGTCCGAAACTATGGCTACACCTTC. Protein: CASSLANRVRNYGYTF.

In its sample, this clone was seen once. CDR3 residues: CASGLTGTDTQYF. The CDR3, as DNA: TGTGCTAGTGGCTTGACAGGCACAGATACGCAGTATTTT. The chain carries TRBV12-5 and TRBJ2-3, with D perhaps TRBD1 (5 bases). V was shortened by 6 bases and J by 1 base, with 8 bases between the two germline ends. The CDR3 is 13 residues long. Germline CDR1 is LGHNT and CDR2 is FRNRAP.

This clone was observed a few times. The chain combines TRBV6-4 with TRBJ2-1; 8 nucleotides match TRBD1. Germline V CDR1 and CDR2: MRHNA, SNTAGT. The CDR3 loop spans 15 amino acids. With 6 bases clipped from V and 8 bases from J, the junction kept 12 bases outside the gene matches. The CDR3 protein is CASSDAGQGSDEQFF. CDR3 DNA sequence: TGTGCCAGCAGCGACGCAGGACAGGGTAGCGATGAGCAGTTCTTC.

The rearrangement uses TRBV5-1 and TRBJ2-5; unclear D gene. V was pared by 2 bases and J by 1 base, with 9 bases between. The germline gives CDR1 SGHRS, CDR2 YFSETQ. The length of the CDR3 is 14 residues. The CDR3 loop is CASSFGQPQETQYF. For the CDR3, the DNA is TGCGCCAGCAGCTTTGGGCAGCCCCAAGAGACCCAGTACTTC.

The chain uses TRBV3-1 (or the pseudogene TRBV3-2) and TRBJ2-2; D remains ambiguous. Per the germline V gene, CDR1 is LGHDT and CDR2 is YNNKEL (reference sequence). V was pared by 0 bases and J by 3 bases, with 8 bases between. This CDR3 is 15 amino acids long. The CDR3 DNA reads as TGTGCCAGCAGCCAAGATGGCAGGTACACCGGGGAGCTGTTTTTT. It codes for CASSQDGRYTGELFF.

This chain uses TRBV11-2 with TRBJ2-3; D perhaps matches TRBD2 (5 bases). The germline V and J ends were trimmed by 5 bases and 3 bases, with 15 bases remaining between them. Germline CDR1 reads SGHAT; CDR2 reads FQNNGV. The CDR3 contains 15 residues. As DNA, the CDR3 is TGTGCCAGCAGCCCGGGCCTTAGCGAGACAGATACGCAGTATTTT. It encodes CASSPGLSETDTQYF.

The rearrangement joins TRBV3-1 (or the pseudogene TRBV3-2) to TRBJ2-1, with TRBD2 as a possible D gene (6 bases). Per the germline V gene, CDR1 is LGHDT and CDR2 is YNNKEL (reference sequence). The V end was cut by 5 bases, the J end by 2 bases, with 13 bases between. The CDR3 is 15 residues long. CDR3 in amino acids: CASSSGLETYNEQFF. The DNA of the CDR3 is TGTGCCAGCAGCTCGGGACTCGAAACCTACAATGAGCAGTTCTTC.

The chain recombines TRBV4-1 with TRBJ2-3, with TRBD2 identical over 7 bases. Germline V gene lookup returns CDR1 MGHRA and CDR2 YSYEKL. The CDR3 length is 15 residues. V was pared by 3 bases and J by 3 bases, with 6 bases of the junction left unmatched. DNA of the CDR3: TGCGCCAGCAGCCACTGGCCTAGCGGTACAGATACGCAGTATTTT. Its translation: CASSHWPSGTDTQYF.

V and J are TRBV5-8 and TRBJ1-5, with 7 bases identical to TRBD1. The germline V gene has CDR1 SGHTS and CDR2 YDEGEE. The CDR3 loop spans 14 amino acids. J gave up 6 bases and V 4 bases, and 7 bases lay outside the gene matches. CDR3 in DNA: TGTGCCAGCAGCCCGGGACAGATCCTTCAGCCCCAGCATTTT. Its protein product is CASSPGQILQPQHF.

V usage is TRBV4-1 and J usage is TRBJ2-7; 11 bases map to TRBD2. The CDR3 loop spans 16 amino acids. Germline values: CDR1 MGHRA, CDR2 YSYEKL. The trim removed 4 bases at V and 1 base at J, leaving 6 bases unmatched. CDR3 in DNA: TGCGCCAGCAGCCGCAATCTAGCGGGAGGATCCTACGAGCAGTACTTC. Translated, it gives CASSRNLAGGSYEQYF.

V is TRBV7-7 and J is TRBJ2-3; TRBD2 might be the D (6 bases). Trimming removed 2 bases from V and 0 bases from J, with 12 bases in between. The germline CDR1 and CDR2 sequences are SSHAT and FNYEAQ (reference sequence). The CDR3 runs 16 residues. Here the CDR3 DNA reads TGTGCCAGCAGCTTACGGGCGGGGTCGAGCACAGATACGCAGTATTTT. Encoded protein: CASSLRAGSSTDTQYF.

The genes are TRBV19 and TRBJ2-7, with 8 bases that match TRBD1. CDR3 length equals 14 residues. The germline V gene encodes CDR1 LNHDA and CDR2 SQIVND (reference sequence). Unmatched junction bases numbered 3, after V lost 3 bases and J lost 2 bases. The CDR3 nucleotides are TGTGCCAGTAGTATTACAGGGGGGACCTACGAGCAGTACTTC. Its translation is CASSITGGTYEQYF.

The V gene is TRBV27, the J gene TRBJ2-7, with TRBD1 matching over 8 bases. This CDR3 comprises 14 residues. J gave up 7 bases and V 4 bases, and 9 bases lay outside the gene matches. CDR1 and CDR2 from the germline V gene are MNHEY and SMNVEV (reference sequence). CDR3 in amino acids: CASSYAGGAGEQYF. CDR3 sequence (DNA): TGTGCCAGCAGTTATGCAGGGGGCGCGGGGGAGCAGTACTTC.

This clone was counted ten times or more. In nucleotides, the CDR3 is TGTGCCAGCAGCTTGACAGCGGGTGGGGAGCTGTTTTTT. Translating it yields CASSLTAGGELFF. V usage is TRBV5-6 and J usage is TRBJ2-2, with D perhaps TRBD2 (6 bases). Germline CDR1 is SGHDT and CDR2 is YYEEEE. V shed 1 base and J shed 8 bases, with 9 bases lying between them. This CDR3 has 13 residues.

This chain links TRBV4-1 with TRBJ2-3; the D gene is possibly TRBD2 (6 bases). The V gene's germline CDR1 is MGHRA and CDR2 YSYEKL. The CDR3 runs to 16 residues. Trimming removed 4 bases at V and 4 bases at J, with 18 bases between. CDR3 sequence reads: CASSLRGILNADTQYF. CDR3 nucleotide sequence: TGCGCCAGCAGCCTCCGGGGGATTCTAAATGCAGATACGCAGTATTTT.

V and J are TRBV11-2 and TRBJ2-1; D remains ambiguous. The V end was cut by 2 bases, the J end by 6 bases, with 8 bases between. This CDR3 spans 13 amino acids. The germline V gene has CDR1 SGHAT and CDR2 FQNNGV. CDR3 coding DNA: TGTGCCAGCAGCTTAATCATCAGCAATGAGCAGTTCTTC. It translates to CASSLIISNEQFF.

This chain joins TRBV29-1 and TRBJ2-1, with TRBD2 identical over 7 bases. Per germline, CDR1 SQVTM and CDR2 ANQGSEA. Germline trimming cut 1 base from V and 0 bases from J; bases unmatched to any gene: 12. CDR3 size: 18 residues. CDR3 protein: CSVEGLAAAQSSYNEQFF. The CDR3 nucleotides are TGCAGCGTTGAAGGACTAGCCGCCGCCCAAAGCTCCTACAATGAGCAGTTCTTC.

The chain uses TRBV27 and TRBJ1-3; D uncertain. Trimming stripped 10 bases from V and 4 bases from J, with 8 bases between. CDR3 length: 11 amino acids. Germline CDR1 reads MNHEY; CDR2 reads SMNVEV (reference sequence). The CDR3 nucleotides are TGTGCCACCCATGAGGGAAACACCATATATTTT. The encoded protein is CATHEGNTIYF.

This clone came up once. Written as DNA, the CDR3 is TGTGCCAGCAGTGTTTCCCGTAATCAGCCCCAGCATTTT. Protein: CASSVSRNQPQHF. The chain has TRBV2 and TRBJ1-5; D is unclear. The CDR3 is made up of 13 amino acids. V was clipped by 4 bases and J by 4 bases, with 8 bases between them. In germline, CDR1 is SNHLY, CDR2 FYNNEI.

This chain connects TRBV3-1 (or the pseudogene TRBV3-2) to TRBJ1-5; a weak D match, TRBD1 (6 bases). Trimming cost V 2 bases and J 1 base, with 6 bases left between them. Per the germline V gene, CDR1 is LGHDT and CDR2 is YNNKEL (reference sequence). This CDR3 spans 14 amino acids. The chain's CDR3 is CASSQTGSNQPQHF. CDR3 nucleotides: TGTGCCAGCAGCCAAACAGGGAGCAATCAGCCCCAGCATTTT.